The 14 T cell receptor beta chains below were found in one sample sequenced in a study of T cell clones after liver transplantation. Clones were read by immunoSEQ multiplex PCR, and TCRdb kept only the in-frame ones, dropping some. The sample consists of just under 60,000 clones, 70% of them appearing once. The input for sequencing was CD4+ T cells from blood, taken at the approximately 16-month timepoint. Every receptor here comes from a human patient who received a liver transplant. The graft donor may have contributed some T cells.

The rearrangement links TRBV11-3 to TRBJ2-5, with 9 nucleotides matching TRBD2. CDR3 length: 15 residues. The trim removed 5 bases at V and 5 bases at J, leaving 9 bases unmatched. Germline CDR1 is SGHNT and CDR2 is YENEEA. In DNA form, the CDR3 reads TGTGCCAGCAGCCCCGGGACTAGCCGAGGGGAGACCCAGTACTTC. Amino acids: CASSPGTSRGETQYF.

The chain recombines TRBV5-6 with TRBJ2-7; D might be TRBD1 (5 bases). V was pared by 4 bases and J by 6 bases, with 11 bases between. Germline loops: CDR1 SGHDT, CDR2 YYEEEE. This CDR3 is built from 12 residues. This CDR3 reads CASSQGRREQYF. The CDR3 nucleotides read TGTGCCAGCAGCCAGGGCCGACGCGAGCAGTACTTC.

V usage is TRBV10-1 and J usage is TRBJ2-1; the D gene is possibly TRBD1 (6 bases). With 4 bases removed from V and 10 bases from J, the gap between germline ends came to 14 bases. Per germline, CDR1 WNHNN and CDR2 SYGVQD (reference sequence). The CDR3 covers 13 residues. CDR3 protein: CASSVTDRGEQFF. For the CDR3, the DNA is TGCGCCAGCAGTGTTACAGATAGGGGGGAGCAGTTCTTC.

This chain links TRBV6-1 with TRBJ1-5; D is uncertain. The CDR3 covers 15 residues. Deletions cut 1 base from V and 4 bases from J, with 11 bases between. Looked up from germline, CDR1 is MNHNS and CDR2 is SASEGT. In nucleotides, the CDR3 is TGTGCCAGCAGTGAAGGGGCAGGAGGGAATCAGCCCCAGCATTTT. Its translation: CASSEGAGGNQPQHF.

The chain carries TRBV30 and TRBJ2-1, with TRBD2 matching over 7 bases. This CDR3 contains 18 residues. Per the germline V gene, CDR1 is GTSNPN and CDR2 is SVGIG (reference sequence). V lost 0 bases to trimming and J lost 8 bases; unmatched junction nucleotides: 19. CDR3: CAWSVNGGGAFTFYEQFF. In DNA, the CDR3 is TGTGCCTGGAGTGTAAATGGCGGGGGAGCGTTTACCTTTTATGAGCAGTTCTTC.

V and J are TRBV5-6 and TRBJ1-4; no reliable D call. CDR3 length: 15 residues. Germline V lookup: CDR1 SGHDT, CDR2 YYEEEE. V was clipped by 1 base and J by 8 bases, with 15 bases between them. CDR3 residues: CASSLFANIGEKLFF. The CDR3 bases are TGTGCCAGCAGCTTGTTTGCGAACATCGGGGAAAAACTGTTTTTT.

V and J are TRBV13 and TRBJ2-1; the match to TRBD2 covers 12 bases. The CDR3 runs to 17 residues. The V gene end was trimmed by 3 bases and the J gene end by 7 bases; junction bases not matched to a gene: 10. In germline, CDR1 is PRHDT, CDR2 FYEKMQ (reference sequence). The CDR3 nucleotides are TGTGCCAGCAGCTTCCGACTAGCGGGAGTGTCTCGGAATGAGCAGTTCTTC. Its protein product is CASSFRLAGVSRNEQFF.

This rearrangement joins TRBV5-1 to TRBJ2-5, with no clear D. Germline V gene sequence: CDR1 SGHRS, CDR2 YFSETQ. V lost 0 bases, J lost 0 bases, and 9 bases lay in between. The CDR3 spans 15 residues. This chain's CDR3 is CASSLVDGHQETQYF. The CDR3 coding sequence is TGCGCCAGCAGCTTGGTGGACGGTCACCAAGAGACCCAGTACTTC.

This clone was found once. The chain carries TRBV7-9 and TRBJ2-2; 13 bases align to TRBD2. CDR1 is SEHNR, CDR2 FQNEAQ, per germline (reference sequence). This CDR3 has 17 amino acids. J was trimmed by 0 bases and V by 4 bases; bases with no gene match: 2. The CDR3 coding sequence is TGTGCCAGCAGCTCTGGGACTAGCGGGACGAACACCGGGGAGCTGTTTTTT. Protein sequence: CASSSGTSGTNTGELFF.

This clone was seen more than once but under ten times. J is TRBJ1-4 and V is TRBV4-1; D not certain. CDR1 and CDR2 from the germline V gene are MGHRA and YSYEKL. The CDR3 runs 19 residues. Trimming took off 0 bases at V and 0 bases at J, with 17 bases between the two ends. The DNA of the CDR3 is TGCGCCAGCAGCCAAGATGCGGCGGGGAGTGGTGCAACTAATGAAAAACTGTTTTTT. Translating gives CASSQDAAGSGATNEKLFF.

The rearrangement uses TRBV10-3 and TRBJ2-2; maybe TRBD2 (5 bases). V was trimmed by 0 bases and J by 2 bases, leaving 10 bases between them. This CDR3 has 16 residues. Per germline, CDR1 ENHRY and CDR2 SYGVKD. CDR3 DNA: TGTGCCATCAGTGAGTCCGGTAGCGTCAACACCGGGGAGCTGTTTTTT. Translated: CAISESGSVNTGELFF.

The V and J genes are TRBV30 and TRBJ2-7; D is unresolved. V lost 6 bases, J lost 4 bases, and 10 bases lay in between. Looked up from germline, CDR1 is GTSNPN and CDR2 is SVGIG (reference sequence). The CDR3 sequence is 11 residues long. DNA of the CDR3: TGTGCCTGCTCCCCTCCATACGAGCAGTACTTC. Protein: CACSPPYEQYF.

This clone turned up a few times. The chain recombines TRBV6-1 with TRBJ2-5; 10 nucleotides line up with TRBD2. The CDR3 is 17 amino acids. Looked up from germline, CDR1 is MNHNS and CDR2 is SASEGT. The V segment lost 2 bases and the J segment 5 bases; nucleotides outside the gene matches: 11. CDR3 sequence reads: CASSELSGGAVGETQYF. DNA for the CDR3: TGTGCCAGCAGTGAATTGAGCGGGGGGGCGGTTGGTGAGACCCAGTACTTC.

This clone came up once. The rearrangement links TRBV21-1 to TRBJ2-7. TRBV21-1 is a listed pseudogene. The CDR3 extends over 14 amino acids. The CDR3: CASSQLPLPYEQYV. The DNA for the CDR3 is TGTGCCAGCAGTCAGCTGCCCTTACCCTACGAGCAGTACGTC.